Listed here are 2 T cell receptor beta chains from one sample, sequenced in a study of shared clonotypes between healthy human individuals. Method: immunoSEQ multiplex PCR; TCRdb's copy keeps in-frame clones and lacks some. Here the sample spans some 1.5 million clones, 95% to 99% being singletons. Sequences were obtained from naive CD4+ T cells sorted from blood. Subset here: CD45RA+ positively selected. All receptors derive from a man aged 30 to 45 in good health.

CDR3 region: CASSPKPSHHEQFF. The CDR3 DNA reads TGTGCCAGCAGCCCCAAACCCAGTCATCATGAGCAGTTCTTC. The chain has TRBV9 and TRBJ2-1, with no clear D. The V end lost 4 bases, the J end lost 8 bases, and 16 bases lay between the germline ends. Germline CDR1 reads SGDLS; CDR2 reads YYNGEE. This CDR3 has 14 amino acids.

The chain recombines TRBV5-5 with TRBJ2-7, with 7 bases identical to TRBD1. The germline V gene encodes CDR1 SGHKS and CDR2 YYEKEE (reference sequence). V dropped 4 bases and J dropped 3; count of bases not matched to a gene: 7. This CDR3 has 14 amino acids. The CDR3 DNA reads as TGTGCCAGCAGCGCCAGCAGGGGGATCTACGAGCAGTACTTC. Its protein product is CASSASRGIYEQYF.